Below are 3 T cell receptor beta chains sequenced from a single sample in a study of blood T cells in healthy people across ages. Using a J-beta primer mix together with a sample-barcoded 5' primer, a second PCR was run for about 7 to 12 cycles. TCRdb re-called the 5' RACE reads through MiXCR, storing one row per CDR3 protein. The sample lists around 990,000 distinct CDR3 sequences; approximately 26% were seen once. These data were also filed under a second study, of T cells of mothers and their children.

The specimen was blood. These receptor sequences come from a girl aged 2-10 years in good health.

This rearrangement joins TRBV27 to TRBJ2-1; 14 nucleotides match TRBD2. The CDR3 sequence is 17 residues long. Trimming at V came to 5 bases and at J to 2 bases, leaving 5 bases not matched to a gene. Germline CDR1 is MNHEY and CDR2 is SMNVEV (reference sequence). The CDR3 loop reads CASSLGTSGSTYNEQFF. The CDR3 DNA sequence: TGTGCCAGCAGTCTAGGGACTAGCGGGAGTACCTACAATGAGCAGTTCTTC.

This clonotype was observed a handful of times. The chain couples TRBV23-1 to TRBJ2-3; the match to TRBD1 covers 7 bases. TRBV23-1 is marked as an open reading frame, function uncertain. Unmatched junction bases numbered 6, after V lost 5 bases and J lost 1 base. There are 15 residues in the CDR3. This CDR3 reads CASSYRGEGTDTQYF. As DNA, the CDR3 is TGCGCCAGCAGTTACAGGGGAGAGGGCACAGATACGCAGTATTTT.

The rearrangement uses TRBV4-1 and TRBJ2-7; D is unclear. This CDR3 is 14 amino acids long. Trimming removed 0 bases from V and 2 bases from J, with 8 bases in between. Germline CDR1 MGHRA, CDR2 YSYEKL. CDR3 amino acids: CASSQEAEAYEQYF. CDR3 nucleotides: TGCGCCAGCAGCCAAGAAGCCGAGGCCTACGAGCAGTACTTC.